These T cell receptor beta chains were read from a single sample in a study of T cells after yellow fever vaccination. TCRdb independently ran MiXCR on the 5' RACE reads; one entry per CDR3 protein. The table includes approximately 610,000 distinct CDR3 sequences, less than 20% detected once. This material consisted of PBMCs, taken 5 to 6 days after the first yellow fever vaccination. Receptor source: a man aged 18 to 30 who received the YFV17D yellow fever vaccine. Each CDR3 is given with its conserved first and last residue. The D gene is left open where the match is weak. Size is omitted from some rows. Given values are once, few, many or a class for expanded clones.

v_gene: TRBV20-1; abundance: NA; j_gene: TRBJ2-1; d_gene: TRBD2; CDR3aa: CSAQTSGGYNEQFF; CDR3nt: TGCAGTGCTCAGACTAGCGGGGGGTACAATGAGCAGTTCTTC
v_gene: TRBV18; abundance: few; j_gene: TRBJ2-2; d_gene: TRBD1; CDR3aa: CASSPGDRVNGDSGELFF; CDR3nt: TGTGCCAGCTCACCAGGGGACAGGGTCAATGGCGATTCCGGGGAGCTGTTTTTT
v_gene: TRBV5-6; abundance: few; j_gene: TRBJ1-2; d_gene: NA; CDR3aa: CASSFTDSGTFYGYTF; CDR3nt: TGTGCCAGCAGCTTCACCGACAGTGGGACATTCTATGGCTACACCTTC
v_gene: TRBV20-1; abundance: few; j_gene: TRBJ2-1; d_gene: TRBD1; CDR3aa: CSGLAGTGIDNEQFF; CDR3nt: TGCAGTGGACTAGCCGGGACAGGGATTGATAATGAGCAGTTCTTC
v_gene: TRBV7-2; abundance: NA; j_gene: TRBJ2-1; d_gene: NA; CDR3aa: CASSRGPGEQFF; CDR3nt: TGTGCCAGCAGTCGGGGGCCGGGTGAGCAGTTCTTC
v_gene: TRBV6-2/TRBV6-3; abundance: NA; j_gene: TRBJ2-5; d_gene: NA; CDR3aa: CASSPPQGGETQYF; CDR3nt: TGTGCCAGCAGTCCACCACAGGGAGGGGAGACCCAGTACTTC
v_gene: TRBV4-3; abundance: many; j_gene: TRBJ2-1; d_gene: TRBD2; CDR3aa: CASSQRTSGGEISYNEQFF; CDR3nt: TGCGCCAGCAGCCAACGGACTAGCGGGGGGGAAATCTCCTACAATGAGCAGTTCTTC
v_gene: TRBV12-3/TRBV12-4; abundance: NA; j_gene: TRBJ1-5; d_gene: NA; CDR3aa: CASSFILQPQHF; CDR3nt: TGTGCCAGCAGTTTTATTCTGCAGCCCCAGCATTTT
v_gene: TRBV6-5; abundance: NA; j_gene: TRBJ2-2; d_gene: NA; CDR3aa: CASARGGELFF; CDR3nt: TGTGCCAGCGCGCGGGGCGGGGAGCTGTTTTTT
v_gene: TRBV5-5; abundance: NA; j_gene: TRBJ1-2; d_gene: NA; CDR3aa: CASSFDSGLYGYTF; CDR3nt: TGTGCCAGCAGCTTTGACTCTGGGCTCTATGGCTACACCTTC
v_gene: TRBV20-1; abundance: many; j_gene: TRBJ1-2; d_gene: NA; CDR3aa: CSEGHLYGYTF; CDR3nt: TGCAGTGAGGGACATCTTTATGGCTACACCTTC
v_gene: TRBV28; abundance: few; j_gene: TRBJ2-1; d_gene: TRBD2; CDR3aa: CASSPWEGAYNEQFF; CDR3nt: TGTGCCAGCAGCCCGTGGGAGGGAGCCTACAATGAGCAGTTCTTC
v_gene: TRBV4-2; abundance: NA; j_gene: TRBJ1-4; d_gene: NA; CDR3aa: CASSQDKAGAEKLFF; CDR3nt: TGTGCCAGCAGCCAAGATAAGGCAGGGGCCGAAAAACTGTTTTTT
v_gene: TRBV5-4; abundance: few; j_gene: TRBJ2-2; d_gene: NA; CDR3aa: CAIPTRNTGELFF; CDR3nt: TGTGCCATCCCAACGAGAAACACCGGGGAGCTGTTTTTT
v_gene: TRBV12-3/TRBV12-4; abundance: few; j_gene: TRBJ2-5; d_gene: NA; CDR3aa: CASSLMDRGGGETQYF; CDR3nt: TGTGCCAGCAGTTTAATGGACCGGGGTGGAGGAGAGACCCAGTACTTC
v_gene: TRBV4-3; abundance: NA; j_gene: TRBJ1-2; d_gene: TRBD1; CDR3aa: CASSQPKGTGEGYGYTF; CDR3nt: TGCGCCAGCAGCCAACCAAAGGGGACAGGAGAGGGCTATGGCTACACCTTC
v_gene: TRBV4-3; abundance: NA; j_gene: TRBJ2-1; d_gene: TRBD2; CDR3aa: CASSQESWTSGGAGNEQFF; CDR3nt: TGCGCCAGCAGCCAAGAGAGTTGGACTAGCGGGGGGGCAGGCAATGAGCAGTTCTTC
v_gene: TRBV7-2; abundance: NA; j_gene: TRBJ1-1; d_gene: NA; CDR3aa: CASSVAGSAFF; CDR3nt: TGTGCCAGCTCCGTAGCGGGGTCAGCTTTCTTT
v_gene: TRBV11-2; abundance: few; j_gene: TRBJ1-4; d_gene: TRBD1; CDR3aa: CASSSYRGQGGRREKLFF; CDR3nt: TGTGCCAGCAGCTCCTATAGGGGACAGGGAGGTCGGCGAGAAAAACTGTTTTTT
v_gene: TRBV12-5; abundance: few; j_gene: TRBJ1-1; d_gene: NA; CDR3aa: CASATDWNTEAFF; CDR3nt: TGTGCTAGTGCCACGGACTGGAACACTGAAGCTTTCTTT
v_gene: TRBV12-3/TRBV12-4; abundance: NA; j_gene: TRBJ1-3; d_gene: NA; CDR3aa: CASSLNEAGNTIYF; CDR3nt: TGTGCCAGCAGTTTAAATGAAGCTGGAAACACCATATATTTT
v_gene: TRBV11-2; abundance: NA; j_gene: TRBJ2-3; d_gene: TRBD2; CDR3aa: CASSTRVGLAGGRTDTQYF; CDR3nt: TGTGCCAGCAGCACTAGGGTCGGTCTAGCGGGGGGTCGAACAGATACGCAGTATTTT
v_gene: TRBV5-4; abundance: few; j_gene: TRBJ2-3; d_gene: NA; CDR3aa: CASSPSWAATDTQYF; CDR3nt: TGTGCCAGCAGCCCGAGTTGGGCTGCCACAGATACGCAGTATTTT
v_gene: TRBV12-3/TRBV12-4; abundance: few; j_gene: TRBJ2-3; d_gene: TRBD1; CDR3aa: CASSSAGGPIPTDTQYF; CDR3nt: TGTGCCAGCAGTTCGGCAGGGGGCCCTATACCCACAGATACGCAGTATTTT
v_gene: TRBV7-3; abundance: NA; j_gene: TRBJ2-3; d_gene: NA; CDR3aa: CASSWGGGKDTQYF; CDR3nt: TGTGCCAGCAGCTGGGGAGGGGGTAAAGATACGCAGTATTTT
v_gene: TRBV12-3/TRBV12-4; abundance: few; j_gene: TRBJ1-5; d_gene: NA; CDR3aa: CASSLWVFQPQHF; CDR3nt: TGTGCCAGCAGTTTGTGGGTTTTTCAGCCCCAGCATTTT
v_gene: TRBV7-2; abundance: NA; j_gene: TRBJ1-5; d_gene: TRBD1; CDR3aa: CASSLQGRDDQPQHF; CDR3nt: TGTGCCAGCAGCCTACAGGGGCGGGACGATCAGCCCCAGCATTTT
v_gene: TRBV6-2/TRBV6-3; abundance: NA; j_gene: TRBJ2-2; d_gene: NA; CDR3aa: CATNLKAGSWNTGELFF; CDR3nt: TGTGCCACCAATCTAAAGGCCGGGTCTTGGAACACCGGGGAGCTGTTTTTT
v_gene: TRBV12-3/TRBV12-4; abundance: NA; j_gene: TRBJ1-4; d_gene: TRBD1; CDR3aa: CASSSTDTGGEKLFF; CDR3nt: TGTGCCAGCAGTTCCACTGATACAGGGGGGGAAAAACTGTTTTTT
v_gene: TRBV6-1; abundance: few; j_gene: TRBJ2-3; d_gene: NA; CDR3aa: CASSESGSDTQYF; CDR3nt: TGTGCCAGCAGTGAATCAGGTTCTGATACGCAGTATTTT
v_gene: TRBV7-3; abundance: few; j_gene: TRBJ2-5; d_gene: NA; CDR3aa: CASSLTGGAMETQYF; CDR3nt: TGTGCCAGCAGCTTAACGGGTGGGGCGATGGAGACCCAGTACTTC
v_gene: TRBV27; abundance: NA; j_gene: TRBJ2-7; d_gene: NA; CDR3aa: CASSSRLMTNIGTYEQYF; CDR3nt: TGTGCCAGCAGTTCACGCCTAATGACTAACATAGGGACCTACGAGCAGTACTTC
v_gene: TRBV5-1; abundance: once; j_gene: TRBJ2-2; d_gene: TRBD2; CDR3aa: CASSTTGTSKVSGELFF; CDR3nt: TGCGCCAGCAGCACAACCGGGACTAGCAAGGTCTCCGGGGAGCTGTTTTTT
v_gene: TRBV12-3/TRBV12-4; abundance: NA; j_gene: TRBJ2-5; d_gene: NA; CDR3aa: CASSTLGQETQYF; CDR3nt: TGTGCCAGCAGTACCTTAGGGCAAGAGACCCAGTACTTC
v_gene: TRBV12-3/TRBV12-4; abundance: NA; j_gene: TRBJ2-5; d_gene: NA; CDR3aa: CASSLSPVEGETQYF; CDR3nt: TGTGCCAGCAGTTTATCCCCGGTAGAGGGAGAGACCCAGTACTTC
v_gene: TRBV19; abundance: NA; j_gene: TRBJ1-5; d_gene: NA; CDR3aa: CASSITAHSNQPQHF; CDR3nt: TGTGCCAGTAGTATAACAGCGCATAGCAATCAGCCCCAGCATTTT
v_gene: TRBV7-9; abundance: NA; j_gene: TRBJ2-2; d_gene: NA; CDR3aa: CASSHEAGELFF; CDR3nt: TGTGCCAGCAGCCACGAAGCCGGGGAGCTGTTTTTT
v_gene: TRBV7-6; abundance: few; j_gene: TRBJ2-1; d_gene: NA; CDR3aa: CASSLSRRGYSYNEQFF; CDR3nt: TGTGCCAGCAGCTTAAGTCGGCGGGGTTATTCCTACAATGAGCAGTTCTTC
v_gene: TRBV7-9; abundance: NA; j_gene: TRBJ2-3; d_gene: NA; CDR3aa: CASSGGAGFTDTQYF; CDR3nt: TGTGCCAGCAGCGGCGGGGCGGGATTCACAGATACGCAGTATTTT
v_gene: TRBV7-2; abundance: few; j_gene: TRBJ1-5; d_gene: NA; CDR3aa: CASSPDTNQPQHF; CDR3nt: TGTGCCAGCAGTCCCGACACCAATCAGCCCCAGCATTTT
v_gene: TRBV5-1; abundance: few; j_gene: TRBJ1-2; d_gene: TRBD1; CDR3aa: CASSFGTGRLDGYTF; CDR3nt: TGCGCCAGCAGCTTTGGGACAGGGCGTTTGGATGGCTACACCTTC
v_gene: TRBV20-1; abundance: NA; j_gene: TRBJ2-7; d_gene: NA; CDR3aa: CSARDDSAYEQYF; CDR3nt: TGCAGTGCTAGAGATGACAGTGCCTACGAGCAGTACTTC
v_gene: TRBV12-3/TRBV12-4; abundance: few; j_gene: TRBJ2-5; d_gene: TRBD2; CDR3aa: CASSAPRGRGGRETQYF; CDR3nt: TGTGCCAGCAGTGCCCCCCGCGGGAGGGGGGGTAGAGAGACCCAGTACTTC
v_gene: TRBV7-3; abundance: few; j_gene: TRBJ2-7; d_gene: TRBD2; CDR3aa: CASSSTLERGGEQYF; CDR3nt: TGTGCCAGCAGCTCCACGCTCGAGCGGGGGGGAGAGCAGTACTTC
v_gene: TRBV7-9; abundance: many; j_gene: TRBJ1-1; d_gene: NA; CDR3aa: CASSTVVRNTEAFF; CDR3nt: TGTGCCAGCAGCACGGTGGTACGGAACACTGAAGCTTTCTTT
v_gene: TRBV4-3; abundance: many; j_gene: TRBJ2-2; d_gene: NA; CDR3aa: CASSQDRWTGELFF; CDR3nt: TGCGCCAGCAGCCAAGATAGGTGGACCGGGGAGCTGTTTTTT
v_gene: TRBV7-9; abundance: NA; j_gene: TRBJ1-2; d_gene: TRBD1; CDR3aa: CATMGQGVDGYTF; CDR3nt: TGTGCCACCATGGGACAGGGGGTGGATGGCTACACCTTC
v_gene: TRBV11-2; abundance: few; j_gene: TRBJ2-1; d_gene: NA; CDR3aa: CASSSRGGGSYNEQFF; CDR3nt: TGTGCCAGCAGCTCGAGGGGGGGGGGTTCCTACAATGAGCAGTTCTTC
v_gene: TRBV7-2; abundance: few; j_gene: TRBJ2-1; d_gene: NA; CDR3aa: CASSLASNPYNEQFF; CDR3nt: TGTGCCAGCAGCTTAGCCAGCAATCCCTACAATGAGCAGTTCTTC
v_gene: TRBV5-1; abundance: few; j_gene: TRBJ2-1; d_gene: NA; CDR3aa: CASSSRGPKDEQFF; CDR3nt: TGCGCCAGCAGCTCACGGGGACCCAAGGATGAGCAGTTCTTC
v_gene: TRBV7-9; abundance: few; j_gene: TRBJ2-5; d_gene: NA; CDR3aa: CASSLKTGVQETQYF; CDR3nt: TGTGCCAGCAGCTTAAAAACTGGGGTCCAAGAGACCCAGTACTTC
v_gene: TRBV2; abundance: few; j_gene: TRBJ1-5; d_gene: NA; CDR3aa: CASSESQDQPQHF; CDR3nt: TGTGCCAGCAGTGAATCTCAGGATCAGCCCCAGCATTTT